Included here is one T cell receptor (beta chain) sequence, with context. There is no known antigen for this receptor. The record has no base qualities; no much larger clone is one base away. This entry is derived from a study of blood T cell repertoires in COVID-19 (dated by TCRdb to 2020 to 2022). Study-wide context: The collaborator samples originated in the United States, Italy and Spain and spanned the acute and convalescent phases of COVID-19. The material from the prospective study consisted of cDNA or gDNA derived from T cells, B-cell-depleted T cells, or PBMCs. Subjects who had been exposed to COVID-19, were actively infected with it, or had recovered from it provided the deeply sampled blood TCRbeta repertoires that made up the dataset. The repertoires were made available in a free public database intended to serve as a resource for research on the immune response to SARS-CoV-2. The samples were drawn from two sources: the first 160 participants of the ongoing ImmuneRACE study, and 1,254 subjects contributed by 6 global collaborators. Nearly every sample came with metadata listing a de-identified subject ID, COVID-19 status, age in years and sex. Where HLA class I and class II types were available, the types were taken from metadata supplied by the sample provider, not from assay-based typing.

The collaborating institutions used their own protocols to collect whole blood in K2EDTA tubes. For TCRbeta analysis, collaborators shipped samples in one of three forms: frozen whole blood, isolated PBMCs, or DNA extracted from either of those sample types. V and J are truncated by 1 base and 7 bases respectively, leaving an intervening sequence of 16 bases. Taken from the germline V gene (reference sequence), the CDR1 and CDR2 loops are GTSNPN and SVGIG. Spanning cysteine to phenylalanine, the CDR3 consists of 15 amino acids. The CDR3 DNA has 45 bases and is translated from base 1. TCRbeta CDR3 regions were amplified from genomic DNA using the immunoSEQ Assay, a bias-controlled multiplex PCR. Processing in the source paper ran as follows. The number of nucleated cells in each sample was estimated by amplification of reference gene primers within the assay. To quantify the absolute abundance of each unique TCRbeta CDR3 rearrangement, sequence reads were collapsed and filtered. For each sample, productive Simpson clonality was calculated by taking the square root of Simpson's diversity index across productive rearrangements. TCRdb re-hosts the immuneACCESS table, in-frame sequences only. Its copies lack some clones; in the studies checked, an unresolved V gene accounts for under half of them, and the cause for the rest is not known. V, J and clone size were drawn from that table, and D and trimming were deduced from the DNA. The sample table lists approximately 190,000 clones, 80% to 90% of them with a count of one. In total, the top ten clones hold roughly an eighth of the sample.

General findings and caveats noted by the study authors: The amount of clinical and demographic metadata varied by source and participant and was provided uncurated.

The sequence was obtained from a man aged 25 to 40 with active or convalescent COVID-19. The material sequenced was peripheral blood. The V and J segments used are TRBV30 and TRBJ1-4; TRBD1 could be the D gene, as 6 bases match. The DNA reads TGTGCCTGGAGTGCCCAGGGGAGAGTCAGTGAAAAACTGTTTTTT. This translates into CAWSAQGRVSEKLFF. When the CDR3 is completed using the reference TRBV30 and TRBJ1-4 genes on either side, the full variable domain is SQTIHQWPATLVQPVGSPLSLECTVEGTSNPNLYWYRQAAGRGLQLLFYSVGIGQISSEVPQNLSASRPQDRQFILSSKKLLLSDSGFYLCAWSAQGRVSEKLFFGSGTQLSVL.